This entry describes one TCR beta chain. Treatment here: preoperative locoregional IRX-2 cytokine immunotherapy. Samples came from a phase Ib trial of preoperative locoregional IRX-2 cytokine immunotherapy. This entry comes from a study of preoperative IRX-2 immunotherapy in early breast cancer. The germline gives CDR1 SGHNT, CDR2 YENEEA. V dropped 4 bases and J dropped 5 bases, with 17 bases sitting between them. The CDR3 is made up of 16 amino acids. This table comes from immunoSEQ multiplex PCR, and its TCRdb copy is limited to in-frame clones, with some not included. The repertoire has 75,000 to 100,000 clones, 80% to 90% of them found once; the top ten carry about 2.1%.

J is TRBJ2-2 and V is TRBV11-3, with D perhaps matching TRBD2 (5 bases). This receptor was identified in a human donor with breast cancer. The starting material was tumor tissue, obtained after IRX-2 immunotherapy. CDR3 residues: CASSSRGPRGTGELFF. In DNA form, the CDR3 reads TGTGCCAGCAGCTCCCGTGGCCCAAGAGGGACCGGGGAGCTGTTTTTT.